Listed below are T cell receptor beta chains from one sample, sequenced in a study of blood T cell repertoires in COVID-19. The repertoire was sequenced with immunoSEQ multiplex PCR; TCRdb's copy has only in-frame clones and lacks some. Among 40,000 to 55,000 clones listed, 65% to 85% were seen once. The sequenced material came from peripheral blood. These receptor sequences come from a human donor in a cohort sampled during active COVID-19. Both conserved end residues are part of each CDR3. A D gene is named only where the DNA matches it firmly. Expanded clones get a size class; other rows say once, few or many, or leave the size out.

cdr3_aa: CASSPNREGGGQPQHF
cdr3_nt: TGTGCCAGCTCCCCTAACCGGGAGGGCGGGGGTCAGCCCCAGCATTTT
j_call: TRBJ1-5
v_call: TRBV18
d_call: .
clone_size: once

cdr3_aa: CATSDLTSGGLDTQYF
cdr3_nt: TGTGCCACCAGTGATCTAACTAGCGGGGGGTTAGATACGCAGTATTTT
j_call: TRBJ2-3
v_call: TRBV24-1
d_call: TRBD2
clone_size: .

cdr3_aa: CASSPETGKGLDEQYF
cdr3_nt: TGTGCCAGCTCACCGGAGACAGGGAAAGGTCTTGACGAGCAGTACTTC
j_call: TRBJ2-7
v_call: TRBV18
d_call: TRBD1
clone_size: .

cdr3_aa: CASSEDRVYYEQYF
cdr3_nt: TGTGCCAGCAGTGAGGACAGGGTTTATTACGAGCAGTACTTC
j_call: TRBJ2-7
v_call: TRBV6-1
d_call: TRBD1
clone_size: .

cdr3_aa: CASSSRGDRTDTQYF
cdr3_nt: TGTGCCAGCAGCTCCCGGGGGGACCGCACAGATACGCAGTATTTT
j_call: TRBJ2-3
v_call: TRBV3-1/TRBV3-2
d_call: TRBD2
clone_size: .

cdr3_aa: CASSRQGRTEKLFF
cdr3_nt: TGTGCCAGCAGTCGACAGGGGAGGACTGAAAAACTGTTTTTT
j_call: TRBJ1-4
v_call: TRBV6-2/TRBV6-3
d_call: TRBD1
clone_size: .

cdr3_aa: CASSLVIAGGYTDTQYF
cdr3_nt: TGTGCCAGCAGCTTAGTGATAGCGGGGGGATACACAGATACGCAGTATTTT
j_call: TRBJ2-3
v_call: TRBV11-3
d_call: TRBD2
clone_size: .

cdr3_aa: CASSFKGATEAFF
cdr3_nt: TGTGCCAGCAGCTTCAAGGGAGCCACTGAAGCTTTCTTT
j_call: TRBJ1-1
v_call: TRBV5-4
d_call: .
clone_size: .

cdr3_aa: CASSQGLAGGDTQYF
cdr3_nt: TGCGCCAGCAGCCAAGGACTAGCGGGGGGAGATACGCAGTATTTT
j_call: TRBJ2-3
v_call: TRBV5-1
d_call: TRBD2
clone_size: few

cdr3_aa: CASSQRQGWETQYF
cdr3_nt: TGTGCCAGCAGCCAGAGACAGGGATGGGAGACCCAGTACTTC
j_call: TRBJ2-5
v_call: TRBV5-8
d_call: TRBD1
clone_size: .

cdr3_aa: CASSSRGQGNIQYF
cdr3_nt: TGTGCCAGCAGTAGCCGTGGACAGGGTAACATTCAGTACTTC
j_call: TRBJ2-4
v_call: TRBV6-5
d_call: TRBD1
clone_size: .

cdr3_aa: CASSLDPLPSTDTQYF
cdr3_nt: TGTGCCAGCAGCTTGGATCCCCTACCCAGCACAGATACGCAGTATTTT
j_call: TRBJ2-3
v_call: TRBV5-4
d_call: .
clone_size: .

cdr3_aa: CASFPTGTNEKLFF
cdr3_nt: TGTGCCAGCTTCCCAACAGGGACTAATGAAAAACTGTTTTTT
j_call: TRBJ1-4
v_call: TRBV18
d_call: .
clone_size: .

cdr3_aa: CASRVSYNSPLHF
cdr3_nt: TGTGCCTCCCGGGTATCCTATAATTCACCCCTCCACTTT
j_call: TRBJ1-6
v_call: TRBV27
d_call: .
clone_size: .

cdr3_aa: CATSGQGAPTDTQYF
cdr3_nt: TGTGCCACCAGTGGACAGGGGGCCCCCACAGATACGCAGTATTTT
j_call: TRBJ2-3
v_call: TRBV24-1
d_call: TRBD1
clone_size: .

cdr3_aa: CASTNQNYGYTF
cdr3_nt: TGTGCCAGTACAAACCAAAACTATGGCTACACCTTC
j_call: TRBJ1-2
v_call: TRBV12-3/TRBV12-4
d_call: .
clone_size: .

cdr3_aa: CASSFAVGREKLFF
cdr3_nt: TGTGCCAGCAGCTTCGCGGTGGGTAGGGAAAAACTGTTTTTT
j_call: TRBJ1-4
v_call: TRBV13
d_call: .
clone_size: .

cdr3_aa: CASSQGGGTGANVLTF
cdr3_nt: TGTGCCAGCAGCCAAGGGGGAGGGACTGGGGCCAACGTCCTGACTTTC
j_call: TRBJ2-6
v_call: TRBV3-1/TRBV3-2
d_call: TRBD2
clone_size: .

cdr3_aa: CASSEALLAGAEQYF
cdr3_nt: TGTGCCAGCAGTGAAGCGCTTCTCGCAGGCGCCGAGCAGTACTTC
j_call: TRBJ2-7
v_call: TRBV6-1
d_call: .
clone_size: .

cdr3_aa: CASSPRAGASSYEQYF
cdr3_nt: TGTGCCAGCTCACCACGAGCGGGGGCCTCATCCTACGAGCAGTACTTC
j_call: TRBJ2-7
v_call: TRBV18
d_call: TRBD2
clone_size: .

cdr3_aa: CASSDGLAGWSCYF
cdr3_nt: TGTGCCAGCAGTGACGGACTAGCGGGATGGTCTTGTTACTTC
j_call: TRBJ2-5
v_call: TRBV6-1
d_call: TRBD2
clone_size: .

cdr3_aa: CASTLLRKGPSTQYF
cdr3_nt: TGTGCCAGCACCCTTTTGAGGAAGGGGCCAAGTACGCAGTATTTT
j_call: TRBJ2-3
v_call: TRBV7-2
d_call: .
clone_size: .

cdr3_aa: CASSWLTGSYNEQFF
cdr3_nt: TGCGCCAGCAGCTGGCTGACGGGAAGTTACAATGAGCAGTTCTTC
j_call: TRBJ2-1
v_call: TRBV5-1
d_call: .
clone_size: .

cdr3_aa: CASFQATGELFF
cdr3_nt: TGTGCCAGCTTCCAGGCGACCGGGGAGCTGTTTTTT
j_call: TRBJ2-2
v_call: TRBV2
d_call: .
clone_size: .

cdr3_aa: CASSKVRHLNTEAFF
cdr3_nt: TGTGCCAGCAGCAAAGTTCGACACTTGAACACTGAAGCTTTCTTT
j_call: TRBJ1-1
v_call: TRBV21-1
d_call: .
clone_size: .

cdr3_aa: CASNAWGTGDSPLHF
cdr3_nt: TGCGCCAGCAACGCCTGGGGGACAGGGGATTCACCCCTCCACTTT
j_call: TRBJ1-6
v_call: TRBV5-1
d_call: TRBD1
clone_size: .

cdr3_aa: CASSSASGDIYEQYF
cdr3_nt: TGTGCCAGTAGTTCCGCGTCGGGGGATATCTACGAGCAGTACTTC
j_call: TRBJ2-7
v_call: TRBV19
d_call: .
clone_size: .

cdr3_aa: CASSAPDTYYGYTF
cdr3_nt: TGTGCCAGCAGTGCTCCGGACACCTACTATGGCTACACCTTC
j_call: TRBJ1-2
v_call: TRBV28
d_call: .
clone_size: few

cdr3_aa: CASRPKLYRSSYEQYF
cdr3_nt: TGTGCCAGCAGACCCAAATTATACAGGAGCTCCTACGAGCAGTACTTC
j_call: TRBJ2-7
v_call: TRBV21-1
d_call: .
clone_size: once

cdr3_aa: CAWNGGVNTEAFF
cdr3_nt: TGTGCCTGGAACGGGGGGGTGAACACTGAAGCTTTCTTT
j_call: TRBJ1-1
v_call: TRBV30
d_call: .
clone_size: .

cdr3_aa: CASSLIGGTSIETQYF
cdr3_nt: TGTGCCAGCAGCTTAATAGGTGGTACTAGCATAGAGACCCAGTACTTC
j_call: TRBJ2-5
v_call: TRBV7-9
d_call: .
clone_size: .

cdr3_aa: CASRVLAGGPDTQYF
cdr3_nt: TGTGCCAGCAGAGTACTAGCGGGGGGCCCAGATACGCAGTATTTT
j_call: TRBJ2-3
v_call: TRBV2
d_call: TRBD2
clone_size: .

cdr3_aa: CASSEPHRSSSEQYF
cdr3_nt: TGTGCCAGCAGTGAACCCCACCGTAGCTCCTCCGAGCAGTACTTC
j_call: TRBJ2-7
v_call: TRBV25-1
d_call: .
clone_size: few

cdr3_aa: CAGGVSGANVLTF
cdr3_nt: TGTGCCGGGGGGGTCTCTGGGGCCAACGTCCTGACTTTC
j_call: TRBJ2-6
v_call: TRBV19
d_call: TRBD2
clone_size: .

cdr3_aa: CASSQDWSQGTDTQYF
cdr3_nt: TGTGCCAGCAGCCAAGATTGGAGCCAGGGTACAGATACGCAGTATTTT
j_call: TRBJ2-3
v_call: TRBV14
d_call: .
clone_size: .

cdr3_aa: CAAPRGSGDTEAFF
cdr3_nt: TGTGCCGCTCCCCGGGGGTCGGGGGACACTGAAGCTTTCTTT
j_call: TRBJ1-1
v_call: TRBV7-9
d_call: .
clone_size: .

cdr3_aa: CASSYAPGQGYEQYF
cdr3_nt: TGTGCCAGCAGTTACGCGCCGGGACAGGGGTACGAGCAGTACTTC
j_call: TRBJ2-7
v_call: TRBV6-2/TRBV6-3
d_call: TRBD1
clone_size: .

cdr3_aa: CASSLGSGEQYF
cdr3_nt: TGTGCCAGCAGCTTAGGGTCGGGCGAGCAGTACTTC
j_call: TRBJ2-7
v_call: TRBV11-3
d_call: .
clone_size: .

cdr3_aa: CASSFGTPSFGNTIYF
cdr3_nt: TGCGCCAGCAGCTTCGGGACACCCTCCTTCGGAAACACCATATATTTT
j_call: TRBJ1-3
v_call: TRBV5-1
d_call: .
clone_size: .

cdr3_aa: CASSSRGPGETQYF
cdr3_nt: TGTGCCAGCAGCTCGCGGGGGCCTGGGGAGACCCAGTACTTC
j_call: TRBJ2-5
v_call: TRBV9
d_call: .
clone_size: .

cdr3_aa: CASSLGFGGEQYF
cdr3_nt: TGTGCCAGCTCACTGGGTTTTGGCGGCGAGCAGTACTTC
j_call: TRBJ2-7
v_call: TRBV18
d_call: .
clone_size: .

cdr3_aa: CASGAGGIDTQYF
cdr3_nt: TGTGCTAGTGGAGCCGGGGGGATAGATACGCAGTATTTT
j_call: TRBJ2-3
v_call: TRBV12-5
d_call: TRBD2
clone_size: .

cdr3_aa: CASSLAELAYEQYF
cdr3_nt: TGTGCCAGCAGCTTAGCGGAACTAGCCTACGAGCAGTACTTC
j_call: TRBJ2-7
v_call: TRBV7-8
d_call: .
clone_size: once

cdr3_aa: CASSWGGNNEKLFF
cdr3_nt: TGTGCCAGCAGCTGGGGCGGAAACAATGAAAAACTGTTTTTT
j_call: TRBJ1-4
v_call: TRBV5-5
d_call: .
clone_size: .

cdr3_aa: CASSEGLAGGRGANVLTF
cdr3_nt: TGTGCCAGCAGTGAGGGACTAGCGGGGGGGCGTGGGGCCAACGTCCTGACTTTC
j_call: TRBJ2-6
v_call: TRBV2
d_call: TRBD2
clone_size: .